This T cell receptor (beta chain) was identified in a study of graft-versus-host responses after intestinal transplantation. Whole-study context: Anti-thymocyte globulin was used for induction in all recipients, who then took tacrolimus and steroids for two to four years.

General study points: GvH clonotypes were identified within recipient marrow, with a subset emerging first in ileum or blood. When patients had graft-donor T cell macrochimerism, their allografts held high graft-versus-host to host-versus-graft clonal ratios.

V was shortened by 4 bases and J by 5 bases, with 6 bases between the two germline ends. CDR1 MDHEN and CDR2 SYDVKM come from the germline V gene. The length of the CDR3 is 12 residues. About this clone itself: Antigen unknown.

Libraries were prepared by immunoSEQ multiplex PCR; TCRdb keeps only in-frame clonotypes and omits some of them. The data hold 85,000 to 100,000 clones, with about 90% observed a single time. This chain joins TRBV28 and TRBJ1-5; D ambiguous. The starting material was unstimulated CD4+ T cells sorted from spleen or lymph node cells, obtained before intestinal transplant. This TCR came from a human donor who received an intestinal transplant. CDR3 nucleotide sequence: TGTGCCAGCAGTTCTGGCCATCAGCCCCAGCATTTT. It yields the protein CASSSGHQPQHF.